This TCR beta chain was documented in a study of blood T cell repertoires in COVID-19. Study-level background: Sites across the United States, Italy and Spain contributed samples from acute and convalescent COVID-19.

The CDR3 covers 13 residues. Trimming removed 11 bases from V and 4 bases from J; junction bases left unmatched: 6. Germline assignment: CDR1 SEHNR and CDR2 FQNEAQ (reference sequence). Clones were read by immunoSEQ multiplex PCR, and TCRdb kept only the in-frame ones, dropping some. The sample lists roughly 160,000 clones, 82% occurring once. Study members were between roughly 18 and 90 years old and lived in 24 US regions. This chain uses TRBV7-9 with TRBJ2-1, with 9 bases fitting TRBD2. The sample consisted of PBMCs or T cells enriched from blood (not recorded which). This receptor was identified in a man aged 55 to 70 who had recovered from COVID-19. CDR3 sequence (DNA): TGTGCCCTACAGCGGGGGGATTACAATGAGCAGTTCTTC. Amino acids: CALQRGDYNEQFF.